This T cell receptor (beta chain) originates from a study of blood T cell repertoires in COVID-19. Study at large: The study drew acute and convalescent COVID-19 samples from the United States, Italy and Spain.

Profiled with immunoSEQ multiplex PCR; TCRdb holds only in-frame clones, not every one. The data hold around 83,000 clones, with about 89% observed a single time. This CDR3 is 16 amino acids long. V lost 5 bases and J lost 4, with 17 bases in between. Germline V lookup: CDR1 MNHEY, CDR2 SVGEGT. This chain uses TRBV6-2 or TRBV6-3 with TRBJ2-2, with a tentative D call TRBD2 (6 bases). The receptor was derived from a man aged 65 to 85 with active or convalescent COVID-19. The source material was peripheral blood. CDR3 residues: CASSGGRQKVTGELFF. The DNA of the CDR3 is TGTGCCAGCAGTGGTGGGAGGCAGAAGGTCACCGGGGAGCTGTTTTTT.